Below, 19 T cell receptor beta chains from the same sample are listed, as sequenced in a study of resident and recirculating memory T cells in vitiligo. The assay was immunoSEQ multiplex PCR, and TCRdb's table has in-frame clones only and misses some. The repertoire has around 38,000 clones, approximately 91% of them found once; the top ten carry over 3.5%. Material: blood. The receptors stem from a male donor with vitiligo.

Here the CDR3 DNA reads TGTGCCTCCCGGGGGGAGTCAGTTACGGGCTCTGGAAACACCATATATTTT. It codes for CASRGESVTGSGNTIYF. The V call is TRBV30, the J call TRBJ1-3; D may be TRBD1 (5 bases). The V gene's germline CDR1 is GTSNPN and CDR2 SVGIG (reference sequence). CDR3 length: 17 residues. V was clipped by 7 bases and J by 0 bases, with 22 bases between them.

V gene TRBV15 combines with J gene TRBJ2-5, with 11 positions matching TRBD1. V lost 1 base, J lost 4 bases, and 2 bases stayed unmatched. There are 15 residues in the CDR3. Per the germline V gene, CDR1 is LNHNV and CDR2 is YYDKDF (reference sequence). The CDR3 DNA is TGTGCCACCAGCAGAGGAGGGACAGGGGGAGAGACCCAGTACTTC. This encodes CATSRGGTGGETQYF.

The chain has TRBV4-3 and TRBJ2-1, with 8 bases aligning to TRBD2. CDR1 is LGHNA and CDR2 is YSLEER in the germline V gene. The CDR3 spans 15 residues. V lost 2 bases, J lost 2 bases, and 2 bases stayed unmatched. CDR3 nucleotide sequence: TGCGCCAGCAGCCAAACGCGGGGGGCCTACAATGAGCAGTTCTTC. Its translation is CASSQTRGAYNEQFF.

V and J are TRBV29-1 and TRBJ2-3; 7 bases agree with TRBD1. The CDR3 has 12 amino acids. The V gene's germline CDR1 is SQVTM and CDR2 ANQGSEA. Germline trimming cut 3 bases from V and 8 bases from J; bases unmatched to any gene: 5. CDR3 loop: CSVDTGAGTQYF. Here the CDR3 DNA reads TGCAGCGTTGATACAGGGGCGGGTACGCAGTATTTT.

This clone was seen just once. As DNA, the CDR3 is TGTGCCAGCAGTTCCACGACGGGAGGGCAAAACATTCAGTACTTC. Translation: CASSSTTGGQNIQYF. V is TRBV6-5 and J is TRBJ2-4, with 8 bases matching TRBD2. Germline assignment: CDR1 MNHEY and CDR2 SVGAGI. V gave up 4 bases and J gave up 5 bases; unmatched junction bases: 7. The CDR3 runs 15 residues.

The V gene is TRBV5-6, the J gene TRBJ1-1; D possibly corresponds to TRBD1 (6 bases). Trimming left V 4 bases short and J 8 bases short, with 15 bases between. Germline V gene lookup returns CDR1 SGHDT and CDR2 YYEEEE. This CDR3 contains 13 residues. Here the CDR3 reads CASSHPSGTEAFF. CDR3 coding DNA: TGTGCCAGCAGCCATCCTTCCGGGACAGAAGCTTTCTTT.

V is TRBV5-1 and J is TRBJ2-4; D may be TRBD1 (6 bases). With 4 bases removed from V and 5 bases from J, the gap between germline ends came to 16 bases. The CDR3 length is 15 residues. CDR1 SGHRS and CDR2 YFSETQ come from the germline V gene. This chain's CDR3 is CASSREQGSENIQYF. The CDR3 DNA reads TGCGCCAGCAGCAGAGAACAGGGATCGGAAAACATTCAGTACTTC.

The V call is TRBV7-9, the J call TRBJ2-3; 11 bases agree with TRBD2. Trimming at V came to 1 base and at J to 0 bases, leaving 9 bases not matched to a gene. Per germline, CDR1 SEHNR and CDR2 FQNEAQ (reference sequence). CDR3 length: 19 residues. The CDR3 loop is CASSLGRVAGGRSTDTQYF. CDR3 DNA: TGTGCCAGCAGCTTAGGAAGAGTAGCGGGGGGGCGGAGCACAGATACGCAGTATTTT.

The chain has TRBV19 and TRBJ1-2; TRBD1 aligns across 8 bases. There are 14 residues in the CDR3. CDR1 and CDR2 from the germline V gene are LNHDA and SQIVND (reference sequence). J lost 2 bases, V lost 7 bases, and 6 bases had no gene match. The DNA of the CDR3 is TGTGCCAGTAAATCCCGGACAGGGAACTATGGCTACACCTTC. This gives the protein CASKSRTGNYGYTF.

This rearrangement joins TRBV5-1 to TRBJ2-1, with 8 bases identical to TRBD2. This CDR3 region has 14 residues. Germline-derived CDR1 and CDR2 are SGHRS and YFSETQ. J gave up 7 bases and V 4 bases, and 7 bases lay outside the gene matches. Here the CDR3 DNA reads TGCGCCAGCAGCCCCCCGGGAGGGCTGAATGAGCAGTTCTTC. Amino acids: CASSPPGGLNEQFF.

V is TRBV5-6 and J is TRBJ1-2, with a tentative D call TRBD1 (5 bases). V lost 4 bases, J lost 8 bases, and 15 bases lay in between. CDR1 is SGHDT and CDR2 is YYEEEE in the germline V gene. The CDR3 is made up of 13 amino acids. Here the CDR3 reads CASSTWGGKGYTF. The CDR3 DNA follows: TGTGCCAGCAGCACCTGGGGGGGGAAAGGCTACACCTTC.

The V call is TRBV20-1, the J call TRBJ1-2; D ambiguous. The CDR3 has 10 amino acids. The germline CDR1 and CDR2 sequences are DFQATT and SNEGSKA (reference sequence). Deletions cut 3 bases from V and 6 bases from J, with 5 bases between. The CDR3 spells CSASTDGYTF. CDR3 nucleotides: TGCAGTGCTAGTACGGATGGCTACACCTTC.

A single count supports this clone. The CDR3 DNA sequence: TGTGCCAGCAGCGTTGAGAGTAACACCGGGGAGCTGTTTTTT. Its translation is CASSVESNTGELFF. The chain recombines TRBV9 with TRBJ2-2; D remains unclear. There are 14 residues in the CDR3. V was clipped by 2 bases and J by 2 bases, with 7 bases between them. Germline V gene sequence: CDR1 SGDLS, CDR2 YYNGEE.

V usage is TRBV27 and J usage is TRBJ2-7; D is perhaps TRBD2 (6 bases). This CDR3 region has 12 residues. Per the germline V gene, CDR1 is MNHEY and CDR2 is SMNVEV (reference sequence). Deletions cut 6 bases from V and 3 bases from J, with 9 bases between. CDR3 coding DNA: TGTGCCAGCAGCCCCGGGGGCTACGAGCAGTACTTC. It is translated as CASSPGGYEQYF.

The CDR3 DNA reads TGCGCCAGCAGCCAAGATTACGGCGGGGGGATTCCAGATACGCAGTATTTT. Translating gives CASSQDYGGGIPDTQYF. The chain joins TRBV4-3 to TRBJ2-3; TRBD2 matches 8 bases. Trimming cost V 0 bases and J 4 bases; bases outside gene matches: 9. Germline V gives CDR1 LGHNA, CDR2 YSLEER. The CDR3 consists of 17 residues.

This chain joins TRBV11-2 and TRBJ2-7; possible D gene TRBD1, 5 bases. There are 13 residues in the CDR3. The germline V gene encodes CDR1 SGHAT and CDR2 FQNNGV. Trimming pared 8 bases from V and 4 bases from J, leaving 15 bases between. This CDR3 reads CASGAYFGYEQYF. DNA for the CDR3: TGTGCCAGCGGGGCGTACTTTGGGTACGAGCAGTACTTC.

DNA for the CDR3: TGTGCCAGCAAGCGAGAAGGACAAGAGACCCAGTACTTC. Translation gives CASKREGQETQYF. The rearrangement joins TRBV2 to TRBJ2-5, with D uncertain. Trimming took off 7 bases at V and 2 bases at J, with 11 bases between the two ends. This CDR3 spans 13 amino acids. CDR1 is SNHLY, CDR2 FYNNEI, per germline.

The chain has TRBV7-8 and TRBJ2-5; D is uncertain. Germline CDR1 and CDR2: SGHVS and FQNEAQ. V lost 4 bases and J lost 5, with 8 bases in between. CDR3 length: 12 residues. CDR3 DNA: TGTGCCAGCAGCTGGATGGAGGAGACCCAGTACTTC. It specifies CASSWMEETQYF.

The chain couples TRBV9 to TRBJ1-3; D is undetermined. In germline, CDR1 is SGDLS, CDR2 YYNGEE. The V and J ends lost 6 bases and 3 bases respectively, with 7 bases between them. The CDR3 spans 12 residues. This chain's CDR3 is CASTPGGNTIYF. DNA of the CDR3: TGTGCCAGCACCCCCGGTGGAAACACCATATATTTT.